One sample yielded the 5 T cell receptor beta chains listed below, sequenced in a study of T-cell memory formation after mild COVID-19. TCRdb independently ran MiXCR on the 5' RACE reads; one entry per CDR3 protein. The sample shows under 550,000 distinct CDR3 sequences, 15% to 20% of them seen only once. Material: PBMCs or a T cell subset sorted from them (not recorded which). Receptors originate from an adult woman who had mild COVID-19 (a few samples of this study predate the infection). Cell type and time point are not known.

This clonotype was found many times. V and J are TRBV5-1 and TRBJ2-7; the D gene is possibly TRBD2 (5 bases). This CDR3 comprises 16 residues. Germline lookup yields CDR1 SGHRS and CDR2 YFSETQ. V gave up 4 bases and J gave up 1 base, with 18 bases separating them. The CDR3: CASSPAGLKGSYEQYF. CDR3 sequence (DNA): TGCGCCAGCAGCCCTGCTGGACTCAAAGGGTCCTACGAGCAGTACTTC.

This clonotype was seen more than once but under ten times. The DNA of the CDR3 is TGTGCCAGCAGTTTCGAAGGAGACTATGGCTACACCTTC. Translation gives CASSFEGDYGYTF. The chain recombines TRBV12-3 or TRBV12-4 with TRBJ1-2; no clear D gene. The CDR3 sequence is 13 residues long. With 3 bases removed from V and 3 bases from J, the gap between germline ends came to 8 bases.

This clonotype was seen a handful of times. The chain uses TRBV6-4 and TRBJ2-1; 12 nucleotides line up with TRBD2. Trimming removed 4 bases from V and 7 bases from J; junction bases left unmatched: 5. The CDR3 runs to 15 residues. Germline V lookup: CDR1 MRHNA, CDR2 SNTAGT. In DNA form, the CDR3 reads TGTGCCAGCAGTGGACTAGCGGGGGCCCCAAATGAGCAGTTCTTC. This translates into CASSGLAGAPNEQFF.

In this sample, this clonotype turned up many times. The chain has TRBV4-2 and TRBJ1-1; 8 bases are shared with TRBD1. The CDR3 extends over 16 amino acids. Trimming removed 3 bases from V and 4 bases from J; junction bases left unmatched: 10. CDR1 and CDR2 (germline): LGHNA, YNFKEQ. In DNA, the CDR3 is TGTGCCAGCAGCCAGGGCCGGACAGGGATAGTCACTGAAGCTTTCTTT. It is translated as CASSQGRTGIVTEAFF.

This chain links TRBV24-1 with TRBJ2-7; TRBD1 agrees at 9 bases. The CDR3 has 16 amino acids. From germline, CDR1 is KGHDR and CDR2 SFDVKD. Germline trimming cut 2 bases from V and 2 bases from J; bases unmatched to any gene: 6. CDR3 DNA sequence: TGTGCCACCAGTGATTCCCATGGACAGGGGACCTACGAGCAGTACTTC. Its protein is CATSDSHGQGTYEQYF.